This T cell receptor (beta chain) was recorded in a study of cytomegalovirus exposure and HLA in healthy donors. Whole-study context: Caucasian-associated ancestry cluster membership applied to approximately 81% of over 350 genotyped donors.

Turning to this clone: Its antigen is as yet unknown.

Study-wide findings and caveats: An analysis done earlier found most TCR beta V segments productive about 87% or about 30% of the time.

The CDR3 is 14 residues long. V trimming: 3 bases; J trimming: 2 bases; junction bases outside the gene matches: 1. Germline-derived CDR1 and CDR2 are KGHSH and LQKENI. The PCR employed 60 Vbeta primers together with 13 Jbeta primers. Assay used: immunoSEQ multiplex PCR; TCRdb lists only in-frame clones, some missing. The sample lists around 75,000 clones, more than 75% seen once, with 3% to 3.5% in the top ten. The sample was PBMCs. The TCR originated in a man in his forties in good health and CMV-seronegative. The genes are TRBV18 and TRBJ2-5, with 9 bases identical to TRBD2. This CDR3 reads CASSPGLAQETQYF. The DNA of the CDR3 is TGTGCCAGCTCACCCGGACTAGCGCAAGAGACCCAGTACTTC.